The 20 T cell receptor beta chains listed next were all sequenced from one sample in a study of shared clonotypes between healthy human individuals. Data came from immunoSEQ multiplex PCR; TCRdb stores just in-frame clones and leaves some out. Counted here are about 680,000 clones, about 90% occurring once; the ten biggest clones make up about 24%. CD45RO-negative cells were positively selected for CCR7, leaving out terminally differentiated effector memory CD45RA+ cells. The sequencing input was naive CD8+ T cells sorted from blood. The origin of the receptors is a man aged 25 to 40 in good health.

The chain uses TRBV11-2 and TRBJ2-1, with 8 bases matching TRBD2. Trimming at V came to 5 bases and at J to 7 bases, leaving 1 base not matched to a gene. Per the germline V gene, CDR1 is SGHAT and CDR2 is FQNNGV. The CDR3 has 12 residues. The CDR3 nucleotides read TGTGCCAGCAGCCGGGGGGGGAATGAGCAGTTCTTC. The encoded protein is CASSRGGNEQFF.

This clone was observed once. J is TRBJ2-5 and V is TRBV29-1; D is ambiguous. Trimming took off 2 bases at V and 0 bases at J, with 10 bases between the two ends. This CDR3 comprises 14 residues. The germline gives CDR1 SQVTM, CDR2 ANQGSEA. The CDR3, as DNA: TGCAGCGTTGAAAACCCGTCGTACCAAGAGACCCAGTACTTC. Its translation: CSVENPSYQETQYF.

Note on this clone: This same CDR3 is encoded by further DNA sequences in the sample. V gene TRBV28 combines with J gene TRBJ1-5, with D possibly being TRBD1 (5 bases). Germline CDR1 MDHEN, CDR2 SYDVKM. This CDR3 comprises 15 residues. V lost 2 bases to trimming and J lost 2 bases, with 10 bases between them. The chain's CDR3 is CASSLRGLGNQPQHF. The CDR3 coding sequence is TGTGCCAGCAGTTTAAGGGGTTTGGGCAATCAGCCCCAGCATTTT.

V and J are TRBV7-9 and TRBJ2-7; either TRBD1 or TRBD2 may supply D (5 bases each). V was trimmed by 2 bases and J by 5 bases, leaving 28 bases between them. CDR3 size: 19 residues. Germline V gives CDR1 SEHNR, CDR2 FQNEAQ (reference sequence). The DNA of the CDR3 is TGTGCCAGCAGCTTACTCAACCCCGACGGGGCGGTATTGGTCGACGAGCAGTACTTC. It is translated as CASSLLNPDGAVLVDEQYF.

The gene calls are TRBV7-2 and TRBJ2-5; TRBD2 is a possible D gene (5 bases). V was pared by 5 bases and J by 5 bases, with 9 bases between. Germline V CDR1 and CDR2: SGHTA, FQGNSA. This CDR3 spans 12 amino acids. CDR3: CASSARGETQYF. The CDR3 nucleotides are TGTGCCAGCAGCGCACGGGGTGAGACCCAGTACTTC.

The gene calls are TRBV7-3 and TRBJ2-2, with 7 positions matching TRBD2. The CDR3 extends over 13 amino acids. Germline trimming cut 5 bases from V and 8 bases from J; bases unmatched to any gene: 5. Germline assignment: CDR1 SGHTA and CDR2 FQGTGA. CDR3: CASSQWTSGELFF. The DNA of the CDR3 is TGTGCCAGCAGCCAATGGACTAGTGGGGAGCTGTTTTTT.

The chain recombines TRBV29-1 with TRBJ2-7; TRBD1 agrees at 10 bases. The CDR3 totals 14 residues. V shed 2 bases, J shed 5 bases, and the junction held 6 bases outside the gene matches. CDR1 and CDR2 (germline): SQVTM, ANQGSEA. The CDR3 region has the DNA TGCAGCGTTGAACCGGGACAGGGGTTGCACGAGCAGTACTTC. Its protein is CSVEPGQGLHEQYF.

The chain has TRBV2 and TRBJ2-5; 8 bases match TRBD1. Germline V gives CDR1 SNHLY, CDR2 FYNNEI. After removal of 5 bases from V and 5 bases from J, the junction contained 10 bases not matched to a gene. The CDR3 is 15 residues long. The CDR3 coding sequence is TGTGCCAGCAGTCCGGAAGCAGGGGGCGAGGAGACCCAGTACTTC. It codes for CASSPEAGGEETQYF.

The J gene is TRBJ2-7, the V gene TRBV28, with D hard to call. Germline loops: CDR1 MDHEN, CDR2 SYDVKM. The CDR3 length is 16 residues. V was trimmed by 2 bases and J by 7 bases, leaving 21 bases between them. The CDR3 loop reads CASSLNREGNFEEQYF. CDR3 sequence (DNA): TGTGCCAGCAGTTTAAACAGAGAAGGGAACTTTGAGGAGCAGTACTTC.

This clone came up once. This chain uses TRBV6-4 with TRBJ1-3; D may be TRBD1 (6 bases). Between the trimmed V and J ends, which lost 5 bases and 0 bases, there was a span of 26 bases. Germline assignment: CDR1 MRHNA and CDR2 SNTAGT. The CDR3 length is 20 residues. CDR3 sequence: CASSQRVQGSAVPSGNTIYF. The DNA for the CDR3 is TGTGCCAGCAGTCAAAGAGTACAGGGTTCGGCCGTCCCCTCTGGAAACACCATATATTTT.

The chain uses TRBV13 and TRBJ1-5; D unresolved. Per the germline V gene, CDR1 is PRHDT and CDR2 is FYEKMQ (reference sequence). The V and J ends lost 2 bases and 1 base respectively, with 9 bases between them. CDR3 length: 15 amino acids. The CDR3 DNA reads as TGTGCCAGCAGCTTAAGGGCTGGGAGCAATCAGCCCCAGCATTTT. Its protein is CASSLRAGSNQPQHF.

The V call is TRBV7-2, the J call TRBJ1-3; D uncertain. Germline CDR1 is SGHTA and CDR2 is FQGNSA. V shed 6 bases and J shed 4 bases, with 19 bases lying between them. CDR3 length equals 16 residues. Here the CDR3 reads CASRRTPAAWGNTIYF. The DNA of the CDR3 is TGTGCCAGCAGGCGTACCCCAGCCGCGTGGGGAAACACCATATATTTT.

This chain uses TRBV7-9 with TRBJ2-2; D gene ambiguous. The CDR3 loop spans 16 amino acids. Germline values: CDR1 SEHNR, CDR2 FQNEAQ (reference sequence). The V and J ends lost 4 bases and 1 base respectively, with 13 bases between them. CDR3 nucleotides: TGTGCCAGCAGCTCCTCCGGTAGGGTGAACACCGGGGAGCTGTTTTTT. Its protein is CASSSSGRVNTGELFF.

The chain combines TRBV29-1 with TRBJ2-2; perhaps TRBD2 as D (7 bases). CDR1 is SQVTM and CDR2 is ANQGSEA in the germline V gene. The CDR3 has 19 amino acids. V was shortened by 5 bases and J by 5 bases, with 30 bases between the two germline ends. The CDR3 DNA reads as TGCAGCGTTTTAGTTCCCCTCGGGGGGCGGGTTGTGGGGACCGGGGAGCTGTTTTTT. Protein product: CSVLVPLGGRVVGTGELFF.

The V call is TRBV29-1, the J call TRBJ1-1; the match to TRBD1 covers 7 bases. The CDR3 covers 17 residues. The V gene end was trimmed by 1 base and the J gene end by 6 bases; junction bases not matched to a gene: 17. Looked up from germline, CDR1 is SQVTM and CDR2 is ANQGSEA. The CDR3 sequence is CSVEGPLGTVVKAEAFF. The DNA for the CDR3 is TGCAGCGTTGAAGGCCCTCTTGGGACAGTAGTCAAAGCTGAAGCTTTCTTT. Variable domain in full (rest from reference TRBV29-1 and TRBJ1-1): SAVISQKPSRDICQRGTSLTIQCQVDSQVTMMFWYRQQPGQSLTLIATANQGSEATYESGFVIDKFPISRPNLTFSTLTVSNMSPEDSSIYLCSVEGPLGTVVKAEAFFGQGTRLTVV.

This sequence joins TRBV6-1 and TRBJ2-7; D perhaps matches TRBD1 (5 bases). The CDR3 sequence is 15 residues long. Trimming pared 4 bases from V and 0 bases from J, leaving 13 bases between. Germline assignment: CDR1 MNHNS and CDR2 SASEGT. The CDR3 DNA sequence: TGTGCCAGCAGTGCAGGACACAGAAGCTCCTACGAGCAGTACTTC. It codes for CASSAGHRSSYEQYF.

The V gene is TRBV4-1, the J gene TRBJ2-3; no clear D gene. The V gene lost 0 bases and the J gene lost 13 bases, with 14 bases spanning the gap. Germline V gene lookup returns CDR1 MGHRA and CDR2 YSYEKL. This CDR3 region has 13 residues. CDR3 bases: TGCGCCAGCAGCCAAGAAAGGGTGTCAGAGAAGTATTTT. Translated: CASSQERVSEKYF.

CDR3 in DNA: TGTGCCAGCAGCGTAGGCGGTTTAAGCAATCAGCCCCAGCATTTT. Amino acid sequence: CASSVGGLSNQPQHF. This chain links TRBV9 with TRBJ1-5; unclear D gene. Trimming stripped 0 bases from V and 1 base from J, with 8 bases between. There are 15 residues in the CDR3. Per germline, CDR1 SGDLS and CDR2 YYNGEE.

The genes are TRBV7-9 and TRBJ2-1; 9 positions agree with TRBD2. CDR3 length: 13 amino acids. The V gene end was trimmed by 4 bases and the J gene end by 7 bases; junction bases not matched to a gene: 2. Germline CDR1 is SEHNR and CDR2 is FQNEAQ (reference sequence). This chain's CDR3 is CASSSSGNNEQFF. The CDR3 DNA reads as TGTGCCAGCAGCTCTAGCGGGAATAATGAGCAGTTCTTC.

CDR3: CASSSRTSGVNEQFF. DNA of the CDR3: TGTGCCAGCAGCTCAAGGACTAGCGGGGTGAATGAGCAGTTCTTC. V usage is TRBV13 and J usage is TRBJ2-1, with 12 nucleotides matching TRBD2. V shed 4 bases, J shed 7 bases, and the junction held 5 bases outside the gene matches. Germline CDR1 reads PRHDT; CDR2 reads FYEKMQ (reference sequence). The CDR3 is 15 residues long.